What follows describes a single T cell receptor (beta chain). Its antigen remains unidentified. This record belongs to a study of cytomegalovirus exposure and HLA in healthy donors. Study results and limitations: The authors listed over 150 TCR beta chains as cytomegalovirus-associated. High sensitivity and specificity were reportedly achieved when the classifier diagnosed cytomegalovirus status. In vitro experiments confirmed that three CMV-associated chains were specific for CMV antigens.

The V gene's germline CDR1 is LNHDA and CDR2 SQIVND (reference sequence). Trimming took 9 bases from V and 5 from J; bases not matched to a gene: 8. This CDR3 spans 14 amino acids. Method: immunoSEQ multiplex PCR; TCRdb's copy keeps in-frame clones and lacks some. The sample holds tens of thousands of clones, roughly 96% seen once. The receptor was derived from a man aged 18 to 30 in good health and CMV-seronegative. Sample: PBMCs. The chain carries TRBV19 and TRBJ2-1, with TRBD1 identical over 9 bases. This CDR3 reads CASTRDRDHNEQFF. CDR3 coding DNA: TGTGCCAGCACCCGGGACAGGGACCACAATGAGCAGTTCTTC.